The TCR beta chain under discussion was sequenced for a study of blood T cell repertoires in COVID-19. Study-wide background: From the United States, Italy and Spain came samples of acute and convalescent COVID-19. T cells, B-cell-depleted T cells, or PBMCs provided the cDNA or gDNA that served as material.

In the authors' workflow: Amplification from reference gene primers served as the basis for estimated nucleated cell counts. Assay: immunoSEQ multiplex PCR; the TCRdb copy retains only in-frame clones and omits some. The V and J calls and clone size come from that table; D and trimming were worked out from the DNA. This sample has 150,000 to 200,000 clones, with about 83% found just once. Germline V CDR1 and CDR2: SNHLY, FYNNEI. This CDR3 is built from 18 residues. V lost 4 bases and J lost 0, with 19 bases in between. The receptor's source is a woman aged 18-35 years who had recovered from COVID-19. Sequences were obtained from peripheral blood. The chain is built from TRBV2 and TRBJ1-5; no definite D call. The CDR3 DNA sequence: TGTGCCAGCAGTGCGCGGGCCAGCGGCACCGGTAGCAATCAGCCCCAGCATTTT. Translated, it gives CASSARASGTGSNQPQHF. The entire variable domain, with the rest obtained from reference TRBV2 and TRBJ1-5, is as follows: EPEVTQTPSHQVTQMGQEVILRCVPISNHLYFYWYRQILGQKVEFLVSFYNNEISEKSEIFDDQFSVERPDGSNFTLKIRSTKLEDSAMYFCASSARASGTGSNQPQHFGDGTRLSIL.